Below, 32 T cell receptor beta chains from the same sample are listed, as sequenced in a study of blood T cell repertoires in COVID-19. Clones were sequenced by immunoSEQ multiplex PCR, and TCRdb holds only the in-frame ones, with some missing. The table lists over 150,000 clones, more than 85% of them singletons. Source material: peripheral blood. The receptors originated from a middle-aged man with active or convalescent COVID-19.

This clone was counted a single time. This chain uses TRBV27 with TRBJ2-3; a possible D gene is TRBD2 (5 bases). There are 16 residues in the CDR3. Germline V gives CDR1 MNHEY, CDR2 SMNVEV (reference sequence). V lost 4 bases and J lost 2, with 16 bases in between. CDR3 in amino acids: CASSYRPSPHTDTQYF. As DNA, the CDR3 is TGTGCCAGCAGTTACCGCCCTAGCCCGCACACAGATACGCAGTATTTT.

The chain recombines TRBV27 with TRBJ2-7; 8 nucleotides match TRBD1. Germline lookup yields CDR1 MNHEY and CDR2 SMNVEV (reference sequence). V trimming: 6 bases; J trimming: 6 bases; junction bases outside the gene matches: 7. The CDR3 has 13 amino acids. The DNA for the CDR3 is TGTGCCAGCAGGGGGACAGGTCTCGGCGAGCAGTACTTC. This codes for CASRGTGLGEQYF.

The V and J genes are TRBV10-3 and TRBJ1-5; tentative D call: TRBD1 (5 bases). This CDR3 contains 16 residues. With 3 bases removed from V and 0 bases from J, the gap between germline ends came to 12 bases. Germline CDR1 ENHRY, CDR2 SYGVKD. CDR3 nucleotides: TGTGCCATCAGTGAATCCAACCAGGGTAGCAATCAGCCCCAGCATTTT. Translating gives CAISESNQGSNQPQHF.

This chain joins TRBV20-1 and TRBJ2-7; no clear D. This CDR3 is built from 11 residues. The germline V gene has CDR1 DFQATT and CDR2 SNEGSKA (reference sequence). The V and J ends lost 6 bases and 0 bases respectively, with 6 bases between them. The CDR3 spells CSAGSSYEQYF. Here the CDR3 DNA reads TGCAGTGCGGGCAGCTCCTACGAGCAGTACTTC.

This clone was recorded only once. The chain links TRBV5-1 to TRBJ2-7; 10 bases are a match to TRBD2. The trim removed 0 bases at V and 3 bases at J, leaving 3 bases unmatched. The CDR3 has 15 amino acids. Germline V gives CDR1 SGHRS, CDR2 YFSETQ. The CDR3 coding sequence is TGCGCCAGCAGCTTGGACTTAGCGGGGGGCTACGAGCAGTACTTC. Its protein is CASSLDLAGGYEQYF.

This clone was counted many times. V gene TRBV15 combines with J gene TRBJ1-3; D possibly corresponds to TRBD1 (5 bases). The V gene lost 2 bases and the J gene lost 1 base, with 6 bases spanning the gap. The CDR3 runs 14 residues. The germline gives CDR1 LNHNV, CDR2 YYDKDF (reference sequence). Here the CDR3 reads CATSRRGSGNTIYF. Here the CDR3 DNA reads TGTGCCACCAGCAGAAGGGGTTCTGGAAACACCATATATTTT.

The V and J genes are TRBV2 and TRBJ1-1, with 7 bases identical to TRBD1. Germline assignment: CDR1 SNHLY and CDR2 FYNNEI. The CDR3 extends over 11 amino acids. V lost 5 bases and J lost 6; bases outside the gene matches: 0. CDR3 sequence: CASSTGAEAFF. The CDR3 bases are TGTGCCAGCAGTACAGGGGCTGAAGCTTTCTTT.

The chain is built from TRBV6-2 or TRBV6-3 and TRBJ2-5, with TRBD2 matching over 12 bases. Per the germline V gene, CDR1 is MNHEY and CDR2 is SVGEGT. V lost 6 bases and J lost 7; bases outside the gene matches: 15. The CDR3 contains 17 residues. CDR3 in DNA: TGTGCCAGCAGCCTCCTTGGACTAGCGGGGCTTTTAGGGACCCAGTACTTC. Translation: CASSLLGLAGLLGTQYF.

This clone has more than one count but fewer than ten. CDR3 loop: CASRTGTGVEKLFF. The CDR3 DNA is TGTGCCAGTAGAACCGGGACAGGGGTTGAAAAACTGTTTTTT. The chain has TRBV19 and TRBJ1-4, with TRBD1 identical over 10 bases. The junction had 5 bases not matched to a gene; V was cut back by 6 bases and J by 7 bases. The CDR3 covers 14 residues. Germline loops: CDR1 LNHDA, CDR2 SQIVND (reference sequence). Supplemented by reference TRBV19 and TRBJ1-4, the full variable domain reads DGGITQSPKYLFRKEGQNVTLSCEQNLNHDAMYWYRQDPGQGLRLIYYSQIVNDFQKGDIAEGYSVSREKKESFPLTVTSAQKNPTAFYLCASRTGTGVEKLFFGSGTQLSVL.

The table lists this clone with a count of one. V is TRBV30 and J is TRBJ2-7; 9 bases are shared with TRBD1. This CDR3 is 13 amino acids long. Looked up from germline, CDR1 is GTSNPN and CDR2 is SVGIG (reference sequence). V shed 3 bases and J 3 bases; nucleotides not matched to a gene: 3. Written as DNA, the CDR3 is TGTGCCTGGAGGACAGGGGGAAACTACGAGCAGTACTTC. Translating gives CAWRTGGNYEQYF.

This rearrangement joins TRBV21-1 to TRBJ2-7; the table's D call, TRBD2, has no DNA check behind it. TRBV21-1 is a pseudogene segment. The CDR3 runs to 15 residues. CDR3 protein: CASSNVCFEPCEQYF. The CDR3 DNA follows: TGTGCCAGCAGCAATGTGTGCTTCGAGCCTTGCGAGCAGTACTTC.

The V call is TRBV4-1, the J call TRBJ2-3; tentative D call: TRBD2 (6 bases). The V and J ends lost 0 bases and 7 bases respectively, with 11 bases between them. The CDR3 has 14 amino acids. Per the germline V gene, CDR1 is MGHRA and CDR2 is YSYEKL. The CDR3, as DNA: TGCGCCAGCAGCCAAGACATAGCGGCCTATACGCAGTATTTT. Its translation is CASSQDIAAYTQYF.

CDR3 region: CASRMGANDSPLHF. The CDR3 DNA reads as TGTGCCAGCCGGATGGGGGCAAATGATTCACCCCTCCACTTT. The chain has TRBV28 and TRBJ1-6, with D maybe TRBD1 (6 bases). This CDR3 has 14 amino acids. Germline-derived CDR1 and CDR2 are MDHEN and SYDVKM. The V end lost 8 bases, the J end lost 8 bases, and 16 bases lay between the germline ends.

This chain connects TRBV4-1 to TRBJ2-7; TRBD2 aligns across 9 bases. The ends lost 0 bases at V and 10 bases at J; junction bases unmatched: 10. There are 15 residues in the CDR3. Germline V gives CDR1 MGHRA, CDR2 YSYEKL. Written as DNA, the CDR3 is TGCGCCAGCAGCCAAGAGGTTAGCGGGGGCAGCGAACAGTACTTC. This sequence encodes CASSQEVSGGSEQYF.

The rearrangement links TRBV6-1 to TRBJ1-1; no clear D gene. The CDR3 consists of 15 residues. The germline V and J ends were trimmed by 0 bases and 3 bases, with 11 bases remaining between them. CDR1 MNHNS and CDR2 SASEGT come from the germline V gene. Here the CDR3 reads CASSEAPPGYTEAFF. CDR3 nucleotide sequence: TGTGCCAGCAGTGAAGCCCCCCCGGGATACACTGAAGCTTTCTTT.

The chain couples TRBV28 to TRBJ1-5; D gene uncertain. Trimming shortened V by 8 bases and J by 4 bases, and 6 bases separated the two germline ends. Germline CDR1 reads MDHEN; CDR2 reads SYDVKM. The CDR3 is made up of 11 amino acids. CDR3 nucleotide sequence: TGTGCCAGCTCGGGGAATCAGCCCCAGCATTTT. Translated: CASSGNQPQHF.

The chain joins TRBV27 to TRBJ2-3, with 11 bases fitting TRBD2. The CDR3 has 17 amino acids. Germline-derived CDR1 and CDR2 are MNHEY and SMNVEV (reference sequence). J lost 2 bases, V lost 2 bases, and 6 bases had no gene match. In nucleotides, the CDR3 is TGTGCCAGCAGTTTAGAGGCTAGCGGGGGGTACACAGATACGCAGTATTTT. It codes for CASSLEASGGYTDTQYF.

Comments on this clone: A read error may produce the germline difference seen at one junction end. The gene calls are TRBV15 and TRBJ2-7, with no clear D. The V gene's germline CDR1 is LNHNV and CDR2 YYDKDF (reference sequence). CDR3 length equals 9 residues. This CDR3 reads CATSRARRF. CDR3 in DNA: TGTGCCACCAGCAGAGCGCGGAGATTC. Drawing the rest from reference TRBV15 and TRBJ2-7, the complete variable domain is DAMVIQNPRYQVTQFGKPVTLSCSQTLNHNVMYWYQQKSSQAPKLLFHYYDKDFNNEADTPDNFQSRRPNTSFCFLDIRSPGLGDTAMYLCATSRARRFGPGTRLTVT.

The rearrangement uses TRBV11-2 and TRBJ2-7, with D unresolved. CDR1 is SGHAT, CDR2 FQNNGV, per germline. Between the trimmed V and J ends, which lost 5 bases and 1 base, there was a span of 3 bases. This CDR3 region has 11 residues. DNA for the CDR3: TGTGCCAGCAGCCGTTCCTACGAGCAGTACTTC. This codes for CASSRSYEQYF.

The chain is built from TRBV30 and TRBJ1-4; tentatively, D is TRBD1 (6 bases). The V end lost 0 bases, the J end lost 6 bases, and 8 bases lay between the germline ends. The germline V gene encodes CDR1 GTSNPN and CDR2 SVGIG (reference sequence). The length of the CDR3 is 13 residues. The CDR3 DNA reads TGTGCCTGGAGTGTACAGGGAGATGAAAAACTGTTTTTT. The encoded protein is CAWSVQGDEKLFF. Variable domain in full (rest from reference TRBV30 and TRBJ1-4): SQTIHQWPATLVQPVGSPLSLECTVEGTSNPNLYWYRQAAGRGLQLLFYSVGIGQISSEVPQNLSASRPQDRQFILSSKKLLLSDSGFYLCAWSVQGDEKLFFGSGTQLSVL.

The DNA for the CDR3 is TGTGCCATCAGTGAGTCTGGGCTAGCGGGCACAGATACGCAGTATTTT. Translation: CAISESGLAGTDTQYF. V gene TRBV10-3 combines with J gene TRBJ2-3, with TRBD2 matching 7 bases. CDR1 is ENHRY and CDR2 is SYGVKD in the germline V gene. This CDR3 region has 16 residues. Trimming at V came to 0 bases and at J to 1 base, leaving 4 bases not matched to a gene.

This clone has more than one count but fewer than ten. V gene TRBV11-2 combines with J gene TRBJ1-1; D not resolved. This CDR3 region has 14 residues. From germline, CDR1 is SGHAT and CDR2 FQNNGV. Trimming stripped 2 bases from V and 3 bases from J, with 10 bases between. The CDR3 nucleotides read TGTGCCAGCAGCTTATTGGAGAGATACACTGAAGCTTTCTTT. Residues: CASSLLERYTEAFF.

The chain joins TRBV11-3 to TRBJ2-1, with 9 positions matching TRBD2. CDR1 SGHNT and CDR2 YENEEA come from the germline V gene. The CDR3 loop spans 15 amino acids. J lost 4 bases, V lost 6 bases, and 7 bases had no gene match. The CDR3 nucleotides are TGTGCCAGCAGGGAATCGACTAGCGGTTACAATGAGCAGTTCTTC. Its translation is CASRESTSGYNEQFF.

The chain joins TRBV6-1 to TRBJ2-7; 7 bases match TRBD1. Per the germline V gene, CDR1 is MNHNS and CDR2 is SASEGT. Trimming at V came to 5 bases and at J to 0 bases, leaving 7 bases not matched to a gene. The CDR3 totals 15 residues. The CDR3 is CASSSLDRSSYEQYF. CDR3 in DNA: TGTGCCAGCAGTTCCTTGGACAGGTCCTCCTACGAGCAGTACTTC.

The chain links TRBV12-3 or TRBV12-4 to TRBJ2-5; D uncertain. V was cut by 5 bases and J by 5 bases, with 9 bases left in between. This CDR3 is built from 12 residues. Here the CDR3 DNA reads TGTGCCAGCAGTCATACGACTGAGACCCAGTACTTC. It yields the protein CASSHTTETQYF.

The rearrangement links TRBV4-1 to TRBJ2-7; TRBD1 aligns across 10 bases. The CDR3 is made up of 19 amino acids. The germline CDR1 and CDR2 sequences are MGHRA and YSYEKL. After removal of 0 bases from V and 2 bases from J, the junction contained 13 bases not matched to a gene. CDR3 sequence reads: CASSQDGGQGRVFPYEQYF. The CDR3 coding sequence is TGCGCCAGCAGCCAAGATGGGGGACAGGGGCGAGTTTTTCCCTACGAGCAGTACTTC.

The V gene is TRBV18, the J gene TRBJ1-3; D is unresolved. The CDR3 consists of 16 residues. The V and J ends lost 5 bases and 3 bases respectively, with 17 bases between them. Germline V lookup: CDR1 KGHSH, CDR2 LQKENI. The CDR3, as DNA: TGTGCCAGCTCAACGCAAAACCCCAGACTTGGAAACACCATATATTTT. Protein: CASSTQNPRLGNTIYF.

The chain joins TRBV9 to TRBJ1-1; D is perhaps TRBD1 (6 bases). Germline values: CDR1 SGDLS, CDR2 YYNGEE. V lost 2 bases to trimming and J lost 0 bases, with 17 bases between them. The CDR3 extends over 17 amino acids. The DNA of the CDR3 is TGTGCCAGCAGCGTTCTAGAACCGGGACAAATGAACACTGAAGCTTTCTTT. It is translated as CASSVLEPGQMNTEAFF.

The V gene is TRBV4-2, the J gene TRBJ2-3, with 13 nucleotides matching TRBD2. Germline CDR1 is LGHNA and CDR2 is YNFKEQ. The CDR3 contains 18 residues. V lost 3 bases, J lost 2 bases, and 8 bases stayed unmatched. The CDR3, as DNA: TGTGCCAGCAGCCACCTACTAGCGGGGGGGGAGTACACAGATACGCAGTATTTT. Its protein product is CASSHLLAGGEYTDTQYF.

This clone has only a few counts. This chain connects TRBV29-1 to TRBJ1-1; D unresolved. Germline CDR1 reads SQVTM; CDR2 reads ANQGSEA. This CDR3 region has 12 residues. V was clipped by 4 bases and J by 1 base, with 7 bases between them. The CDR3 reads CSVVRENTEAFF. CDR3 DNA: TGCAGCGTTGTACGAGAGAACACTGAAGCTTTCTTT.

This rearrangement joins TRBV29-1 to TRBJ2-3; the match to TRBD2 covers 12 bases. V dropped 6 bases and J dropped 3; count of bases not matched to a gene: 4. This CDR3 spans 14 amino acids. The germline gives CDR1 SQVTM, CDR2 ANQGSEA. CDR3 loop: CSVGLAGGTDTQYF. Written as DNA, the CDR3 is TGCAGCGTGGGGCTAGCGGGGGGGACAGATACGCAGTATTTT.

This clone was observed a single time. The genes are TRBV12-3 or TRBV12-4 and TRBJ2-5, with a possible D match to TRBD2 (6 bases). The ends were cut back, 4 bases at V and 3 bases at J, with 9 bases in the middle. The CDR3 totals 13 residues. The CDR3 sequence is CASSWGVEETQYF. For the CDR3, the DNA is TGTGCCAGCAGTTGGGGGGTGGAAGAGACCCAGTACTTC.